The entry that follows covers one T cell receptor beta chain sequence. This CDR3 contains 17 residues. The V gene's germline CDR1 is SGHRS and CDR2 YFSETQ. The V segment lost 0 bases and the J segment 2 bases; nucleotides outside the gene matches: 9. The data were taken from a study of blood T cell repertoires in COVID-19. Some clones are missing from TCRdb's copy, which holds only in-frame ones; the method was immunoSEQ multiplex PCR. In the table there are some 210,000 clones, approximately 85% of which are singletons. The TCR sequence derives from a woman in her 70s with active or convalescent COVID-19. Sequencing was carried out using peripheral blood. This sequence joins TRBV5-1 and TRBJ2-5; 8 bases agree with TRBD1. The CDR3 sequence is CASSLAGQGRSQETQYF. CDR3 nucleotides: TGCGCCAGCAGCTTGGCAGGACAGGGCCGATCACAAGAGACCCAGTACTTC.